A selection of T cell receptor beta chains follows, all from one sample in a study of neurological immune-mediated disorders. TCRdb reprocessed the 5' RACE reads via MiXCR and lists one record per CDR3 protein. Of approximately 60,000 distinct CDR3 sequences listed, more than 4% are singletons. The material sequenced was PBMCs. The receptors were gathered from a man aged 50-60 years with multiple sclerosis. Both conserved end residues are part of each CDR3. Each record gives: D gene, clone size, V gene, J gene, CDR3 DNA, CDR3 protein. A D gene is named only where the DNA matches it firmly. Only some rows state a clone size, as once, few, many or a class for expanded clones.

TRBD1,many,TRBV7-9,TRBJ1-6,TGTGCCAGCAGCATTAGATTACGACCGGGACAGGGAAATTCACCCCTCAACTTT,CASSIRLRPGQGNSPLNF
TRBD2,many,TRBV20-1,TRBJ2-1,TGCAGTGCTGACCCGATAGCGGGAGAAGTCTATGAGCAGTTCTTC,CSADPIAGEVYEQFF
NA,many,TRBV12-3/TRBV12-4,TRBJ2-2,TGTGCCAGCAGTTTGCCGGGGCTCGGGGAGCTGTTTTTT,CASSLPGLGELFF
NA,many,TRBV15,TRBJ2-7,TGTGCCACCAGCAGAGCGCCAGCCAGCTTTCCCTACGAGCAGTACTTC,CATSRAPASFPYEQYF
NA,many,TRBV12-3/TRBV12-4,TRBJ1-2,TGTGCCAGCAGTCCCTCGACTGGCTACACCTTC,CASSPSTGYTF
NA,many,TRBV6-5,TRBJ2-1,TGTGCCAGCAGCCACGTGGGGGCCGGGCAGTTCTTC,CASSHVGAGQFF
TRBD2,many,TRBV10-2,TRBJ2-7,TGCGCCAGCAGTCCTAGCGGAACCTACGAGCAGTACTTC,CASSPSGTYEQYF
TRBD1,many,TRBV20-1,TRBJ2-7,TGCAGTGCTTACCGGGACAGGGTTCGATCCTACGAGCAGTACTTC,CSAYRDRVRSYEQYF
NA,many,TRBV12-3/TRBV12-4,TRBJ2-2,TGTGCCAGCAATGGGGACATCACCGGGGAGCTGTTTTTT,CASNGDITGELFF
NA,NA,TRBV20-1,TRBJ1-1,TGCAGTGCTAGAGACCCCAGGCCACGCGGGGGCACTGAAGCTTTCTTT,CSARDPRPRGGTEAFF
NA,NA,TRBV20-1,TRBJ2-7,TGCAGTGCTAGAGAAATAGGACTCTCCTACGAGCAGTACTTC,CSAREIGLSYEQYF
NA,many,TRBV7-6,TRBJ2-3,TGTGCCAGCACCTTTCTGGGGGAAACAGATACGCAGTATTTT,CASTFLGETDTQYF
NA,many,TRBV5-6,TRBJ2-3,TGTGCCAGCACCTCTGAGTATACGCAGTATTTT,CASTSEYTQYF
NA,many,TRBV28,TRBJ1-3,TGTGCCAGCGGTGCCCCCCCCGGATCTGGAAACACCATATATTTT,CASGAPPGSGNTIYF
NA,NA,TRBV5-1,TRBJ2-1,TGCGCCAGCAGCTTGGGACGGCCTAATGAGCAGTTCTTC,CASSLGRPNEQFF
NA,many,TRBV20-1,TRBJ2-5,TGCAGTGCTGGCGGAGGATTTGCGGTGGGGGAGACCCAGTACTTC,CSAGGGFAVGETQYF
TRBD2,many,TRBV7-3,TRBJ2-2,TGTGCCAGCAGCCCGACTAGCGCCGGGGAGCTGTTTTTT,CASSPTSAGELFF
NA,many,TRBV5-1,TRBJ1-5,TGCGCCAGCAGCCCAGGGGCAGGCAATCAGCCCCAGCATTTT,CASSPGAGNQPQHF
NA,many,TRBV3-1,TRBJ2-7,TGTGCCAGCAGCCCCTGGGACCCACGCGAGCAGTACTTC,CASSPWDPREQYF
NA,many,TRBV5-1,TRBJ2-1,TGCGCCACCGATACGGGCTTCGGCGCCAATGAGCAGTTCTTC,CATDTGFGANEQFF
NA,many,TRBV15,TRBJ2-6,TGTGCCACCAGCAGAGTATTCCTGACTGGGGCCAACGTCCTGACTTTC,CATSRVFLTGANVLTF
NA,NA,TRBV20-1,TRBJ2-1,TGCAGTGCTTCTTGGACAGATTTTTACAATGAGCAGTTCTTC,CSASWTDFYNEQFF
NA,many,TRBV7-9,TRBJ2-3,TGTGCCAGCAGCTTAGTCGTCACAGATACGCAGTATTTT,CASSLVVTDTQYF
TRBD2,many,TRBV18,TRBJ2-7,TGTGCCAGCTCACCAAGTGAGCGGGAGAGTGGGCAGTACTTC,CASSPSERESGQYF
TRBD1,many,TRBV20-1,TRBJ2-5,TGCAGTGCTTACGCCGGGACAGGGGGGTTGTTAGGAGAGACCCAGTACTTC,CSAYAGTGGLLGETQYF
TRBD2,many,TRBV4-1,TRBJ2-1,TGCGCCAGCAGCCAGACTAGCGCTAGCTCCTACAATGAGCAGTTCTTC,CASSQTSASSYNEQFF
NA,many,TRBV29-1,TRBJ2-1,TGCAGCGTTCCCGGGCTCGACTGGGGGCAGTTCTTC,CSVPGLDWGQFF
TRBD2,few,TRBV12-3/TRBV12-4,TRBJ2-1,TGTGCCAGCGCAGGGGGACTAGCGGGACTTTACAATGAGCAGTTCTTC,CASAGGLAGLYNEQFF
NA,many,TRBV11-1,TRBJ2-1,TGTGCCAGCAGCTACGGGGCAGACAATGAGCAGTTCTTC,CASSYGADNEQFF
NA,NA,TRBV4-1,TRBJ1-5,TGCGCCAGCAGCCTCCGGGAGAGTAGCAATCAGCCCCAGCATTTT,CASSLRESSNQPQHF
NA,many,TRBV7-8,TRBJ2-5,TGTGCCAGCAGCAAGGGACATATCCAAGAGACCCAGTACTTC,CASSKGHIQETQYF
NA,many,TRBV25-1,TRBJ2-7,TGTGCCAGCAGTGTTGGGTCAATCTACGAGCAGTACTTC,CASSVGSIYEQYF
NA,many,TRBV13,TRBJ1-4,TGTGCCAGCAGCTTAGGCCTGGGGGGTGATGAAAAACTGTTTTTT,CASSLGLGGDEKLFF
NA,many,TRBV3-1,TRBJ1-3,TGTGCCAGCAGCCGGCCTGCGGACACCATATATTTT,CASSRPADTIYF
TRBD1,many,TRBV6-6,TRBJ1-6,TGTGCCAGCAGTTACCGACGCTCGGACAGGGACCATAATTCACCCCTCCACTTT,CASSYRRSDRDHNSPLHF
TRBD1,many,TRBV7-9,TRBJ2-4,TGTGCCAGTTCGACAGGGCCTGCCAAAAACATTCAGTACTTC,CASSTGPAKNIQYF
NA,many,TRBV5-1,TRBJ2-7,TGCGCCAGCAGCTTGACGGGGAACTACGAGCAGTACTTC,CASSLTGNYEQYF
NA,many,TRBV5-1,TRBJ2-2,TGCGCCAGCAGCCCGGAGGGTCACACCGGGGAGCTGTTTTTT,CASSPEGHTGELFF
NA,NA,TRBV6-6,TRBJ2-7,TGTGCCAGCAGTTACCCGGACGGCTACGAGCAGTACTTC,CASSYPDGYEQYF
TRBD1,many,TRBV3-1,TRBJ2-3,TGTGCCAGCAGCTACCGGGACAGGGTGGTACAGGCTACGCAGTATTTT,CASSYRDRVVQATQYF
NA,many,TRBV7-3,TRBJ2-2,TGTGCCAGCAGCTTGGATGGAACCGGGGAGCTGTTTTTT,CASSLDGTGELFF
TRBD1,many,TRBV20-1,TRBJ2-7,TGCAGTGCTCAACCGGACAGGGAAATCTACGAGCAGTACTTC,CSAQPDREIYEQYF
TRBD2,many,TRBV28,TRBJ2-5,TGTGCCAGCACCATAGCGGGGAACCAAGAGACCCAGTACTTC,CASTIAGNQETQYF
TRBD1,many,TRBV29-1,TRBJ2-5,TGCAGCGGCGGGACAGGGCAAGAGACCCAGTACTTC,CSGGTGQETQYF
NA,many,TRBV10-3,TRBJ2-4,TGTGCCATCAGTGAGGTAGCCAAAAACATTCAGTACTTC,CAISEVAKNIQYF
NA,many,TRBV20-1,TRBJ2-7,TGCAGTGCTAGAGATGAGGGCAGATACGAGCAGTACTTC,CSARDEGRYEQYF
TRBD2,many,TRBV20-1,TRBJ2-5,TGCAGTGCTAGGGGTTGGTTGGTAGCGGGAGGGGGAGAGACCCAGTACTTC,CSARGWLVAGGGETQYF
NA,many,TRBV7-9,TRBJ2-7,TGTGCCAGCATCAATTCCGGGCAGGGCTCCTACGAGCAGTACTTC,CASINSGQGSYEQYF
NA,many,TRBV20-1,TRBJ2-3,TGCAGTGCAATCCCGGGGGACACAGATACGCAGTATTTT,CSAIPGDTDTQYF
NA,many,TRBV7-6,TRBJ1-3,TGTGCCAGCAGCAACCAACCTCCGAGGAGCTCTGGAAACACCATATATTTT,CASSNQPPRSSGNTIYF
NA,NA,TRBV15,TRBJ2-7,TGTGCCACCAGCAGAGTCCGGTCCTACGAGCAGTACTTC,CATSRVRSYEQYF
NA,many,TRBV6-5,TRBJ1-2,TGTGCCAGCACTGACACCCGGAGCTATGGCTACACCTTC,CASTDTRSYGYTF
TRBD1,many,TRBV28,TRBJ1-4,TGTGCCAGCAGTTCCACCCTCCAGGGGGGCTTACAGGAACTGTTTTTT,CASSSTLQGGLQELFF
NA,many,TRBV4-1,TRBJ2-2,TGCGCCAGCAGCCATGGAGGCACCGGGGAGCTGTTTTTT,CASSHGGTGELFF
TRBD2,many,TRBV29-1,TRBJ2-7,TGCAGCGTTGAAGGGCTTGGGACTAGCGGGGACTACGAGCAGTACTTC,CSVEGLGTSGDYEQYF